The TCR beta chain described here comes from a study of human T cells and chemical hapten exposure. Study in general: Slight differences in pooled library volume were the main source of varying TCR yields across samples.

Time point here: patch test 1, 2 weeks after DPC sensitization. Treatment reported: therapeutic diphenylcyclopropenone sensitization with weekly scalp DPC. The ends were cut back, 6 bases at V and 11 bases at J, with 16 bases in the middle. The CDR3 is 12 residues long. The library gave individual cDNA molecules unique molecular identifiers. TCRdb processed the RACE reads anew with MiXCR; each CDR3 protein has one entry. The table lists around 380,000 distinct CDR3 sequences, roughly 5% of them singletons. As to this clonotype: Its antigen is not known.

Study-wide findings and caveats: Patch test score tracked positively with PT1 expanded TCR counts. High-frequency TCRs, those above 1 in 1000, stayed the same after DPC sensitization.

The material sequenced was whole blood, taken in connection with sensitization to the hapten diphenylcyclopropenone (DPC). The V and J genes are TRBV12-3 or TRBV12-4 and TRBJ1-1; a weak D match, TRBD1 (5 bases). This receptor was identified in a woman aged 50 to 65 with alopecia areata. Some clones in this sample may be carry-over from other donors' samples. The CDR3 reads CASSSGGVWAFF. CDR3 nucleotides: TGTGCCAGCAGCTCTGGAGGGGTGTGGGCTTTCTTT.